This TCR beta chain was recovered during a study of cytomegalovirus exposure and HLA in healthy donors (dated by TCRdb to 2015 to 2018). Turning to the overall study: According to a later analysis, the roughly 130 validation repertoires were produced on the same platform as the roughly 600 repertoires of the first cohort. The study combined high-throughput TCR immunosequencing, statistical association of individual TCRs with disease status, and machine learning to predict cytomegalovirus infection status. The study aimed to test whether cataloging public T cell receptors could reveal signatures of past pathogen exposure. Besides the first cohort of 666 subjects, a separate validation cohort made up of 90 to 150 different subjects was used. The study at large found these results: In vitro tests confirmed that a few of the cytomegalovirus-associated TCR beta chains recognize cytomegalovirus antigens. All 120 or so repertoires were used to score co-occurrence in the validation cohort in a later analysis, because that analysis had no HLA typing for the cohort. The study gave a list of 150 to 200 TCR beta chains associated with cytomegalovirus. In a later analysis, TCRs clustered in the first cohort were found to also tend to co-occur in the approximately 110 validation repertoires, with 94% of cluster scores above 0. In both the original and validation cohorts, the classifier was reported to diagnose cytomegalovirus status with high specificity and sensitivity. The authors suggested that the approach could potentially be generalized to other disease states and immunological phenotypes. Across donors, most TCR sequences were observed very rarely, whereas some public TCRs were present in many individuals.

From the cysteine up to the phenylalanine, the CDR3 has a length of 15 residues. Here the CDR3 DNA is all that survives: 45 bases in frame from base 1. V is trimmed back by 6 bases and J by 6 bases, and the junction contains 13 bases that no gene match accounts for. CDR1 LNHDA and CDR2 SQIVND are derived from the germline V gene (reference sequence). Library preparation employed the immunoSEQ multiplex PCR assay. The published analysis was carried out like this. A statistical classification framework was built to diagnose cytomegalovirus status from the catalog of TCR beta chain sequences. TCRdb stores this immuneACCESS table with in-frame sequences only. Part of the clones is absent; in the studies checked, under half of the shortfall reflects unresolved V genes, and no reason is known for the rest. V, J and clone size reflect that table, while D and trimming were determined from the DNA. This sample has a few hundred thousand clones in its table, and about 90% of those were observed once. The ten largest clones add up to around 1% of the sample.

Separate from the roughly 650-subject first cohort, the validation cohort of 90 to 150 subjects was the group to which the donors belonged. On this clone itself: No cognate antigen has been identified for it. No base-level quality is on record; no much larger clone is a single base apart.

The rearranged segments are TRBV19 and TRBJ2-7, and 8 bases in between align with TRBD1. Specimen: PBMCs. The TCR was taken from a young woman in good health and CMV-seronegative. The CDR3 protein is CASRGTGGLGGEQYF. The bases read TGTGCCAGTAGGGGGACAGGAGGTTTGGGTGGCGAGCAGTACTTC.